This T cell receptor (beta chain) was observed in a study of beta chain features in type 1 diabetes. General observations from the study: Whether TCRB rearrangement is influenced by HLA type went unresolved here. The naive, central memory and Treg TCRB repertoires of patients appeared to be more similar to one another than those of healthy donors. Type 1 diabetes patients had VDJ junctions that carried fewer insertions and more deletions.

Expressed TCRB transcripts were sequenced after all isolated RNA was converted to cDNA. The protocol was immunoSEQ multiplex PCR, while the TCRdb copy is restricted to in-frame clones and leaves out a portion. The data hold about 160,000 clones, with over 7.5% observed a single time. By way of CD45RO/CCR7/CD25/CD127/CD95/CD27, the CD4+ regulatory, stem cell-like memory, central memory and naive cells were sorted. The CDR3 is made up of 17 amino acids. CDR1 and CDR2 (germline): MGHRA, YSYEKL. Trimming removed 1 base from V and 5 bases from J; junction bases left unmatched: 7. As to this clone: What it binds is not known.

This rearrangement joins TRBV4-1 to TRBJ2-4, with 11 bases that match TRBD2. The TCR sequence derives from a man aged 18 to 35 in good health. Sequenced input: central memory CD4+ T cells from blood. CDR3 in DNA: TGCGCCAGCAGCCAAGCGACGACTAGCGGGATACAAAACATTCAGTACTTC. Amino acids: CASSQATTSGIQNIQYF.